This T cell receptor beta chain is from a study of blood T cell repertoires in COVID-19. Study information: The study drew acute and convalescent COVID-19 samples from the United States, Italy and Spain. T cells, B-cell-depleted T cells, or PBMCs provided the cDNA or gDNA that served as material.

In germline, CDR1 is LNHDA, CDR2 SQIVND (reference sequence). Germline trimming cut 5 bases from V and 5 bases from J; bases unmatched to any gene: 5. There are 13 residues in the CDR3. Authors' analysis steps: Reference gene primers were amplified, and this amplification served to estimate nucleated cell counts. The assay was immunoSEQ multiplex PCR, and TCRdb's table has in-frame clones only and misses some. That table supplies the V and J calls and clone size; D and trimming were determined from the DNA. This sample has 70,000 to 90,000 clones, with over 70% found just once. V usage is TRBV19 and J usage is TRBJ2-5; the match to TRBD1 covers 7 bases. Sequencing was performed on peripheral blood. The sequence came from a human donor in a cohort sampled during active COVID-19. CDR3 loop: CASSGNRGETQYF. DNA of the CDR3: TGTGCCAGTAGTGGGAACAGGGGCGAGACCCAGTACTTC. The complete variable domain, with remaining parts taken from reference TRBV19 and TRBJ2-5, reads DGGITQSPKYLFRKEGQNVTLSCEQNLNHDAMYWYRQDPGQGLRLIYYSQIVNDFQKGDIAEGYSVSREKKESFPLTVTSAQKNPTAFYLCASSGNRGETQYFGPGTRLLVL.